Presented here are 10 T cell receptor beta chains from one specimen sequenced in a study of T cell responses to AZD1222 COVID-19 vaccine. TCRdb keeps only in-frame clones here, not all; method: immunoSEQ multiplex PCR. The table includes about 150,000 clones, approximately 91% detected once. The source material was peripheral blood, sampled 28 days after the second AZD1222 dose. The receptors shown here come from an adult who received the AZD1222 COVID-19 vaccine.

The chain couples TRBV3-1 (or the pseudogene TRBV3-2) to TRBJ1-1; D is possibly TRBD1 (6 bases). The CDR3 spans 16 residues. CDR1 is LGHDT and CDR2 is YNNKEL in the germline V gene (reference sequence). Trimming pared 2 bases from V and 0 bases from J, leaving 13 bases between. The CDR3 DNA is TGTGCCAGCAGCCAACTACCCGGGGGCATGAACACTGAAGCTTTCTTT. It specifies CASSQLPGGMNTEAFF.

V is TRBV12-5 and J is TRBJ1-2, with D maybe TRBD1 (5 bases). The CDR3 contains 17 residues. Germline V gene data show CDR1 as LGHNT and CDR2 as FRNRAP. Trimming removed 1 base from V and 8 bases from J, with 23 bases in between. The CDR3 spells CASGLAPETDRAKGYTF. CDR3 bases: TGTGCTAGTGGTTTGGCCCCGGAGACAGATCGTGCGAAGGGCTACACCTTC.

The chain combines TRBV5-1 with TRBJ1-3; D unclear. Trimming took off 0 bases at V and 5 bases at J, with 9 bases between the two ends. Germline V gene lookup returns CDR1 SGHRS and CDR2 YFSETQ. This CDR3 comprises 14 residues. CDR3 sequence: CASSLDDGRNTIYF. The DNA of the CDR3 is TGCGCCAGCAGCTTGGATGACGGGAGAAACACCATATATTTT.

The chain has TRBV7-7 and TRBJ2-2, with D possibly matching TRBD1 (6 bases). The germline V gene encodes CDR1 SSHAT and CDR2 FNYEAQ (reference sequence). There are 18 residues in the CDR3. Trimming left V 2 bases short and J 0 bases short, with 16 bases between. Here the CDR3 DNA reads TGTGCCAGCAGCTTACCCCCACGGGACATGGCGAACACCGGGGAGCTGTTTTTT. Translating gives CASSLPPRDMANTGELFF. The full variable domain, completed using reference TRBV7-7 and TRBJ2-2, is GAGVSQSPRYKVTKRGQDVTLRCDPISSHATLYWYQQALGQGPEFLTYFNYEAQPDKSGLPSDRFSAERPEGSISTLTIQRTEQRDSAMYRCASSLPPRDMANTGELFFGEGSRLTVL.

The chain has TRBV27 and TRBJ1-1; the D is unclear. The CDR3 has 9 amino acids. V gave up 11 bases and J gave up 5 bases, with 6 bases separating them. Germline CDR1 MNHEY, CDR2 SMNVEV (reference sequence). CDR3 DNA sequence: TGTGCCCAGATTACTGAAGCTTTCTTT. Translated: CAQITEAFF.

This clone was recorded only once. This rearrangement joins TRBV6-5 to TRBJ1-1; 7 bases are a match to TRBD1. V was pared by 0 bases and J by 1 base, with 2 bases of the junction left unmatched. The V gene's germline CDR1 is MNHEY and CDR2 SVGAGI. The CDR3 covers 15 residues. The CDR3 reads CASSYSRDRNTEAFF. The CDR3 region has the DNA TGTGCCAGCAGTTACTCCCGGGACAGGAACACTGAAGCTTTCTTT.

The rearrangement links TRBV7-6 to TRBJ2-1; 8 bases align to TRBD2. The CDR3 is 16 amino acids. Germline V gives CDR1 SGHVS, CDR2 FNYEAQ. Trimming cost V 2 bases and J 6 bases; bases outside gene matches: 9. CDR3 nucleotides: TGTGCCAGCAGCTTACTGGACCGGGGGGGGCGCAATGAGCAGTTCTTC. Its translation is CASSLLDRGGRNEQFF.

A remark on this clone: One end of the junction does not line up with germline, which may come from a read error. V and J are TRBV3-1 (or the pseudogene TRBV3-2) and TRBJ1-1; 7 bases are a match to TRBD1. CDR1 and CDR2 (germline): LGHDT, YNNKEL (reference sequence). The CDR3 extends over 18 amino acids. CDR3 protein: CASSHDPLTGTRNPEAFF. DNA for the CDR3: TGTGCCAGCAGCCACGACCCACTGACAGGGACGCGGAACCCTGAAGCTTTCTTT.

V and J are TRBV6-5 and TRBJ1-5; D unresolved. Between the trimmed V and J ends, which lost 0 bases and 7 bases, there was a span of 13 bases. Germline V gene lookup returns CDR1 MNHEY and CDR2 SVGAGI. The CDR3 length is 15 residues. Here the CDR3 DNA reads TGTGCCAGCAGTTACTCGGTAGGGATGGGACAGCCCCAGCATTTT. Amino acids: CASSYSVGMGQPQHF.

The rearrangement joins TRBV27 to TRBJ2-7, with 9 positions matching TRBD1. V lost 3 bases, J lost 5 bases, and 5 bases stayed unmatched. Germline assignment: CDR1 MNHEY and CDR2 SMNVEV (reference sequence). CDR3 length: 14 amino acids. The CDR3 region has the DNA TGTGCCAGCAGTTTCACAGGGGGCAGCGACGAGCAGTACTTC. Protein: CASSFTGGSDEQYF.